The clone carrying this TCR beta chain has just one count. Its antigen is unknown. The length of the CDR3 is 15 residues. Per the germline V gene, CDR1 is MGHRA and CDR2 is YSYEKL. V was trimmed by 4 bases and J by 4 bases, leaving 16 bases between them. Donors were systemically healthy Caucasian individuals from Russia aged roughly 6 to 90 years. With a J-beta primer mix and a sample-barcoded 5' primer, a second PCR ran about 7 to 12 cycles. TCRdb redid the calling of the 5' RACE reads with MiXCR, one entry per CDR3 protein. The sample includes over 1,500,000 distinct CDR3 sequences, roughly 49% of them seen just once. This entry belongs to a study of blood T cells in healthy people across ages. Study-wide background: About one barcoded TCR beta cDNA was captured per two T cells. Study observations and caveats: Compared with aged donors, long-lived donors showed fewer expanded clones, suggesting selection. Investigators viewed diversity estimates from one million T cells as underestimates, the study reported.

V is TRBV4-1 and J is TRBJ1-1, with D unresolved. The sample comprised blood. This clonotype was sampled from a woman in her 40s in good health. DNA for the CDR3: TGCGCCAGCAGCCCCCCAGGCCTGGCGAGCACTGAAGCTTTCTTT. As protein: CASSPPGLASTEAFF.